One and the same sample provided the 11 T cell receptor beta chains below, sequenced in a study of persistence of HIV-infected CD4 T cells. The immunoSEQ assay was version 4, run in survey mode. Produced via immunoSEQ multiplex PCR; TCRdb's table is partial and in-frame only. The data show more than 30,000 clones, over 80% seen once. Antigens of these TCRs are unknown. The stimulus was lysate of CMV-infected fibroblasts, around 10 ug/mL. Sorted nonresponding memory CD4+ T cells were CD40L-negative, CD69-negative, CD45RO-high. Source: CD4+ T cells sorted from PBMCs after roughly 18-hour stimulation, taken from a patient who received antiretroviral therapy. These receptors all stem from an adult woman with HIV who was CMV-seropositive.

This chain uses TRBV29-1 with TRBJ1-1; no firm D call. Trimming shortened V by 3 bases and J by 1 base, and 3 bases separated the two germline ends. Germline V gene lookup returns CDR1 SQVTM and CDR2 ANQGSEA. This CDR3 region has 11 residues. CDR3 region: CSVDPNTEAFF. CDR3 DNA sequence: TGCAGCGTTGATCCGAACACTGAAGCTTTCTTT. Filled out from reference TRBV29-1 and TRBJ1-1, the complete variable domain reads SAVISQKPSRDICQRGTSLTIQCQVDSQVTMMFWYRQQPGQSLTLIATANQGSEATYESGFVIDKFPISRPNLTFSTLTVSNMSPEDSSIYLCSVDPNTEAFFGQGTRLTVV.

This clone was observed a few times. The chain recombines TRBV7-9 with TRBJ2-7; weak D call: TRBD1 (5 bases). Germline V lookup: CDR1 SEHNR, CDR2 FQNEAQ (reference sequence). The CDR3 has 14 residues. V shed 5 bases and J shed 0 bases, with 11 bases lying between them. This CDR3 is CASSLDSYSYEQYF. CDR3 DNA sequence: TGTGCCAGCAGCCTAGACAGTTACTCCTACGAGCAGTACTTC. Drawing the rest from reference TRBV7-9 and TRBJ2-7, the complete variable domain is DTGVSQNPRHKITKRGQNVTFRCDPISEHNRLYWYRQTLGQGPEFLTYFQNEAQLEKSRLLSDRFSAERPKGSFSTLEIQRTEQGDSAMYLCASSLDSYSYEQYFGPGTRLTVT.

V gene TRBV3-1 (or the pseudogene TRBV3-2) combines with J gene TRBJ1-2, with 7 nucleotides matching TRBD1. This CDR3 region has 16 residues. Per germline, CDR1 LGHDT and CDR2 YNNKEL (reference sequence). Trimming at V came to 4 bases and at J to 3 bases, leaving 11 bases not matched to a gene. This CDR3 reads CASSPLLGGSHYGYTF. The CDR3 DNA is TGTGCCAGCAGCCCATTACTAGGGGGCTCACACTATGGCTACACCTTC.

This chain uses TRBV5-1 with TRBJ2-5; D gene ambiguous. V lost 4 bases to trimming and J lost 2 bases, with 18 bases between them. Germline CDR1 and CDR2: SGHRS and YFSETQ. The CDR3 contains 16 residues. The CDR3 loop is CASSPGRSNGQETQYF. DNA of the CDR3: TGCGCCAGCAGCCCCGGTCGGTCCAACGGGCAAGAGACCCAGTACTTC. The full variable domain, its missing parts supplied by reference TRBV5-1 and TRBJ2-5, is KAGVTQTPRYLIKTRGQQVTLSCSPISGHRSVSWYQQTPGQGLQFLFEYFSETQRNKGNFPGRFSGRQFSNSRSEMNVSTLELGDSALYLCASSPGRSNGQETQYFGPGTRLLVL.

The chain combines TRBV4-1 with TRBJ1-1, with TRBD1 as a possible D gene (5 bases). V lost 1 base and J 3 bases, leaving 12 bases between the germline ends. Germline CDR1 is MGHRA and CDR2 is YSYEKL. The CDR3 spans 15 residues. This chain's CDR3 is CASSQVVGRYTEAFF. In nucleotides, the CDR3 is TGCGCCAGCAGCCAAGTAGTGGGACGGTACACTGAAGCTTTCTTT.

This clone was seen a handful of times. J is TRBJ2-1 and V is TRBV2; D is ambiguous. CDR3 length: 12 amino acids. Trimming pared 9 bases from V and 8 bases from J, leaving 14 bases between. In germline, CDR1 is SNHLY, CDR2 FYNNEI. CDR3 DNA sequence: TGTGCCAGTCGCAAAATAAATGATGAGCAGTTCTTC. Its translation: CASRKINDEQFF.

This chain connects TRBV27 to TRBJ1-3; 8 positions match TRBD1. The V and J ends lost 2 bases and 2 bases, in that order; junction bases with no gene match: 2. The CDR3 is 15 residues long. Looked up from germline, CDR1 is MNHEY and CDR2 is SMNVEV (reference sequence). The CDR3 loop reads CASSLQGATGNTIYF. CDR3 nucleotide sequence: TGTGCCAGCAGTTTACAGGGGGCCACTGGAAACACCATATATTTT.

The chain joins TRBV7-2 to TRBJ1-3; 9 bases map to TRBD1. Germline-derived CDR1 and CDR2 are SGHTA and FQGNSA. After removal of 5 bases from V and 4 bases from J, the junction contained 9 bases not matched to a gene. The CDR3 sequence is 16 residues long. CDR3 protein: CASSPRGQGTGNTIYF. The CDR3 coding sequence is TGTGCCAGCAGCCCTCGGGGACAGGGAACGGGAAACACCATATATTTT. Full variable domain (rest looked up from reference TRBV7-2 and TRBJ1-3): GAGVSQSPSNKVTEKGKDVELRCDPISGHTALYWYRQSLGQGLEFLIYFQGNSAPDKSGLPSDRFSAERTGGSVSTLTIQRTQQEDSAVYLCASSPRGQGTGNTIYFGEGSWLTVV.

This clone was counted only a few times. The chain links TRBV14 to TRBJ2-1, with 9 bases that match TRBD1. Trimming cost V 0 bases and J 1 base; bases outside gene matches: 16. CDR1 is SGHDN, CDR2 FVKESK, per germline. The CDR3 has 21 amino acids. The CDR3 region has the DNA TGTGCCAGCAGCCAAGAGTGGCGGACAGGGGACCAACCCCAATCCTACAATGAGCAGTTCTTC. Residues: CASSQEWRTGDQPQSYNEQFF.

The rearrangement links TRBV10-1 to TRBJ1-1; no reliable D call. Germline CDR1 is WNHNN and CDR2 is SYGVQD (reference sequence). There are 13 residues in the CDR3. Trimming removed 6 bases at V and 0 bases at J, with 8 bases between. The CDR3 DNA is TGCGCCAGCAGCGGGAAGCTGAACACTGAAGCTTTCTTT. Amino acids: CASSGKLNTEAFF.

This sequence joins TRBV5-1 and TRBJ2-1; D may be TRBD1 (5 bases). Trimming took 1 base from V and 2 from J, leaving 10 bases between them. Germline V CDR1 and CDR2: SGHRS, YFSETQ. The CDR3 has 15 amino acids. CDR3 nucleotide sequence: TGCGCCAGCAGCTTGAAAAGGGGCACCTACAATGAGCAGTTCTTC. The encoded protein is CASSLKRGTYNEQFF.